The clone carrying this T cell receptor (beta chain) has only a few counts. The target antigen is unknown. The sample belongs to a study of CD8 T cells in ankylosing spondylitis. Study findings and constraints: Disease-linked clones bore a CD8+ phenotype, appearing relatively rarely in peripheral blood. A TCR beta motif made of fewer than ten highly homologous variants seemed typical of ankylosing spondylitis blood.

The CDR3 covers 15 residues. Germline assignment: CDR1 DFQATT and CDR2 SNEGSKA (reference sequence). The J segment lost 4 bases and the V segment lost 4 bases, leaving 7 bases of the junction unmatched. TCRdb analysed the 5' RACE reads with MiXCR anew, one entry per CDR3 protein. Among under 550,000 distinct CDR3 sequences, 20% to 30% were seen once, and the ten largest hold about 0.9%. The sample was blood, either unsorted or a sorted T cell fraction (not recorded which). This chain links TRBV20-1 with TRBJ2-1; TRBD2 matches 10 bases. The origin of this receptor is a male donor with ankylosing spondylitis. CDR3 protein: CSAMGASGRYNEQFF. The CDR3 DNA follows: TGCAGTGCTATGGGGGCTAGCGGGAGATACAATGAGCAGTTCTTC.